This paragraph covers one T cell receptor (beta chain) sequence. Its specificity is unknown. CDR1 and CDR2 from the germline V gene are SQVTM and ANQGSEA. The CDR3 totals 14 residues. Next came a second PCR, run for roughly 6 to 11 cycles, which used a sample-barcoded 5' primer along with a J-beta primer mix. TCRdb re-called the 5' RACE reads with MiXCR, one entry per CDR3 protein. Among about 760,000 distinct CDR3 sequences, 56% were seen once, and the ten largest hold 20% to 30%. The data derive from a study of blood T cells in healthy people across ages. The study, taken as a whole, reports: Leaving the PBMCs unsorted stopped any conclusive comparison of naive versus antigen-experienced cells.

Extraction yielded at least 5 micrograms of total RNA per sample. The chain recombines TRBV29-1 with TRBJ2-4; D is uncertain. TRBJ2-5 explains the end of the DNA better; the J call may be wrong. Sequenced sample: blood. This clonotype originated in a man aged 40-49 years in good health. CDR3 in DNA: TGCAGCGTCATGCTCGTTGATGGGCTGAAGACCCAGTACTTC. Protein product: CSVMLVDGLKTQYF.